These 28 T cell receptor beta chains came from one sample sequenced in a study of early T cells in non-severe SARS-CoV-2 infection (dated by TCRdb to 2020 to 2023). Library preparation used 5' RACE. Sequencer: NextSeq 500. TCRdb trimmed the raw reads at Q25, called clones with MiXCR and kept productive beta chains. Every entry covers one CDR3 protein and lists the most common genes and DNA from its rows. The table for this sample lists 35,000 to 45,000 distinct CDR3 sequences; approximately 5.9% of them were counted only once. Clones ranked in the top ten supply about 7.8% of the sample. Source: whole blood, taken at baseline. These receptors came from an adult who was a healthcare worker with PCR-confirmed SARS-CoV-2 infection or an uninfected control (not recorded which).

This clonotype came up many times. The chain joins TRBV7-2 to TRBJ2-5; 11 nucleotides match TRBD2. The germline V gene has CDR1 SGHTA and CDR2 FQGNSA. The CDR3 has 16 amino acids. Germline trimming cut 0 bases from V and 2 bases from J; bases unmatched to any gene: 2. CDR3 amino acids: CASSLALAGGQETQYF. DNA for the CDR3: TGTGCCAGCAGCTTAGCGCTAGCGGGGGGACAAGAGACCCAGTACTTC.

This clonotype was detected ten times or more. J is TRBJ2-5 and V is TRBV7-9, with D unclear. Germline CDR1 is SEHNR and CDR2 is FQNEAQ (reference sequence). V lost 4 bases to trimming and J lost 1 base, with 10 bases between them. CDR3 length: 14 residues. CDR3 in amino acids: CASSYMGGQETQYF. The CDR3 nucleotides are TGTGCCAGCAGCTACATGGGCGGCCAAGAGACCCAGTACTTC.

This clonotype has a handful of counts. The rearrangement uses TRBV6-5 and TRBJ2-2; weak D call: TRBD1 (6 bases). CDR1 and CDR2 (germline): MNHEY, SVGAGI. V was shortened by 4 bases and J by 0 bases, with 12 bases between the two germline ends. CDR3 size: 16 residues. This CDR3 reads CASSWSGTSNTGELFF. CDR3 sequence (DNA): TGTGCCAGCAGTTGGTCCGGGACATCGAACACCGGGGAGCTGTTTTTT.

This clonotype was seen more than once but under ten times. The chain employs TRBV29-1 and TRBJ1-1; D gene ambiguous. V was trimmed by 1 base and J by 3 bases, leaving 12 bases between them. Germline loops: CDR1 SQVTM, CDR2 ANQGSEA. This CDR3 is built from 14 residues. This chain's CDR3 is CSVEAAGLHTEAFF. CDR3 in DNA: TGCAGCGTTGAAGCGGCAGGCTTACACACTGAAGCTTTCTTT.

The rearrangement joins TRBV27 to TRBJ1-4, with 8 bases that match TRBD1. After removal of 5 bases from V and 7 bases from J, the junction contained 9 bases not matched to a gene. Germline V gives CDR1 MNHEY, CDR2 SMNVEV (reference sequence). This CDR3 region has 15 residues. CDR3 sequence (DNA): TGTGCCAGCAGTGGGTGGACAGGGAAGGTTGAAAAACTGTTTTTT. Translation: CASSGWTGKVEKLFF.

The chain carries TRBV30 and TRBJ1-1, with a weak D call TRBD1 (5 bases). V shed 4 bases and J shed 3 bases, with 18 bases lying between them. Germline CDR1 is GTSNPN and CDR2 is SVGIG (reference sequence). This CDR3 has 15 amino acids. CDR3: CAWNQGGAQDTEAFF. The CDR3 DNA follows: TGTGCCTGGAATCAAGGAGGGGCCCAGGACACTGAAGCTTTCTTT.

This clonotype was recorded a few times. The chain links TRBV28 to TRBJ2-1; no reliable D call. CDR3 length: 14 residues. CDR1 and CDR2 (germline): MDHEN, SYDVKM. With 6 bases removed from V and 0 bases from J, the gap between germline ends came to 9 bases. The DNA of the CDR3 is TGTGCCAGCAGGGGTTACGTCTCCTACAATGAGCAGTTCTTC. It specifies CASRGYVSYNEQFF.

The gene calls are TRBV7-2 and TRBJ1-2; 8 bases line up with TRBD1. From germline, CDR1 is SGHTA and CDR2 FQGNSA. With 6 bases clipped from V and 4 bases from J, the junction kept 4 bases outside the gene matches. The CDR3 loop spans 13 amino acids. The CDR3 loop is CASSPGTGYGYTF. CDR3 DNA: TGTGCCAGCAGTCCCGGGACAGGCTATGGCTACACCTTC. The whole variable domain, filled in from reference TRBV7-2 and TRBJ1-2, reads GAGVSQSPSNKVTEKGKDVELRCDPISGHTALYWYRQSLGQGLEFLIYFQGNSAPDKSGLPSDRFSAERTGGSVSTLTIQRTQQEDSAVYLCASSPGTGYGYTFGSGTRLTVV.

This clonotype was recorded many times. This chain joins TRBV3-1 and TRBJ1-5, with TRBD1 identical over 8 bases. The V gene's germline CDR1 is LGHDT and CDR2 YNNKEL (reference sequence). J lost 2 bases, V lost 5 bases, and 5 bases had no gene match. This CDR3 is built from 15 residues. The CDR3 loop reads CASSSTGEGNQPQHF. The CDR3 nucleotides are TGTGCCAGCAGCTCGACAGGGGAGGGCAATCAGCCCCAGCATTTT.

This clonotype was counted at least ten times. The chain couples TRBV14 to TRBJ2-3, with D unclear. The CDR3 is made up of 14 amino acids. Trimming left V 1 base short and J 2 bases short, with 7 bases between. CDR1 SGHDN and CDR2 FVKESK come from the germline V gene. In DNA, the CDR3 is TGTGCCAGCAGCCAAGGTTTACCCACAGATACGCAGTATTTT. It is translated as CASSQGLPTDTQYF.

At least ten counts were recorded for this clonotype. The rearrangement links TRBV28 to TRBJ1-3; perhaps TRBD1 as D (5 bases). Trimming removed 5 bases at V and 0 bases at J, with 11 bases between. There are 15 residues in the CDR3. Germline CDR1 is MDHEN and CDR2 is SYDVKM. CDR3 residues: CASSKQVNSGNTIYF. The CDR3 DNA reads TGTGCCAGCAGTAAACAGGTTAACTCTGGAAACACCATATATTTT.

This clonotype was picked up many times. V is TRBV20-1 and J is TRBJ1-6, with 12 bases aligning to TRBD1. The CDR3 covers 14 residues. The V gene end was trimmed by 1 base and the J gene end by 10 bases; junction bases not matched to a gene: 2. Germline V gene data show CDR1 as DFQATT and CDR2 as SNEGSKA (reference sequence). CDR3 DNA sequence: TGCAGTGCTAGAGTTGGGACAGGGGGCTCACCCCTCCACTTT. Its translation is CSARVGTGGSPLHF.

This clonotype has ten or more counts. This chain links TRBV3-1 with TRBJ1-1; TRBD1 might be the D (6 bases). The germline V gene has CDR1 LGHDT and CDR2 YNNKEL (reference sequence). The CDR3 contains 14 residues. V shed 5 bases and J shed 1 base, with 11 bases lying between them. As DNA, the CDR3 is TGTGCCAGCAGCTTTGGACAGTCGAACACTGAAGCTTTCTTT. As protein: CASSFGQSNTEAFF.

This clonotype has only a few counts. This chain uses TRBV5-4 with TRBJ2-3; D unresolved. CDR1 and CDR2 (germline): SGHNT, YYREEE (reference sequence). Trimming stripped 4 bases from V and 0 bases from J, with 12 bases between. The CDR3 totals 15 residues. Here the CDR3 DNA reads TGTGCCAGCAGCACGGAGCCGTACAGCACAGATACGCAGTATTTT. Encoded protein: CASSTEPYSTDTQYF.

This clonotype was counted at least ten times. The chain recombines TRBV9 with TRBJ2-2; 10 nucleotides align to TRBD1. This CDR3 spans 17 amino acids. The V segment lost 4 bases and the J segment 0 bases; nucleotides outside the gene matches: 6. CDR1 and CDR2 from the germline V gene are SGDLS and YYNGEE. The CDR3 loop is CASSHLGTGANTGELFF. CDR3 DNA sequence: TGTGCCAGCAGCCATCTTGGGACAGGGGCGAACACCGGGGAGCTGTTTTTT. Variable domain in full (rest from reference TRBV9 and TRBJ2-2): DSGVTQTPKHLITATGQRVTLRCSPRSGDLSVYWYQQSLDQGLQFLIQYYNGEERAKGNILERFSAQQFPDLHSELNLSSLELGDSALYFCASSHLGTGANTGELFFGEGSRLTVL.

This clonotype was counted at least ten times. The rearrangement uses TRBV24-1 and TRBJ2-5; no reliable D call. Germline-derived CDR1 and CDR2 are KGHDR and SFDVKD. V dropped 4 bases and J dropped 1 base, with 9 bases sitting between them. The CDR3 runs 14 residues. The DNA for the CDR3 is TGTGCCACCAGTGAAGGCACAACCCAAGAGACCCAGTACTTC. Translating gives CATSEGTTQETQYF.

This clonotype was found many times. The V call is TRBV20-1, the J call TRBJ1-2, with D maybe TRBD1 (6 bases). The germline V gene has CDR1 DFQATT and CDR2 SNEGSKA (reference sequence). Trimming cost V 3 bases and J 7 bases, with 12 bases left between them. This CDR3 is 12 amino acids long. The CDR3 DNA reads TGCAGTGCTAGTCGGGGGGCTGGTGGCTACACCTTC. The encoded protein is CSASRGAGGYTF.

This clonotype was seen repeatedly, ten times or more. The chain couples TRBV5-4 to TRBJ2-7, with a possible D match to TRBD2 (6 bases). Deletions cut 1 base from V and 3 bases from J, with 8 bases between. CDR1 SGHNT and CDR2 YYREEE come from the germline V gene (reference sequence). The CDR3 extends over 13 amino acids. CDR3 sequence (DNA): TGTGCCAGCAGCTTGCGGGGGAACTACGAGCAGTACTTC. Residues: CASSLRGNYEQYF.

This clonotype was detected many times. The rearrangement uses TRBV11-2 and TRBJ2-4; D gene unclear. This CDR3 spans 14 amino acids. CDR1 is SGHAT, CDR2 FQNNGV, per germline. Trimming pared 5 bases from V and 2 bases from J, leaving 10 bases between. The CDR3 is CASSPSGSKNIQYF. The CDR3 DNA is TGTGCCAGCAGCCCCTCTGGGTCCAAAAACATTCAGTACTTC.

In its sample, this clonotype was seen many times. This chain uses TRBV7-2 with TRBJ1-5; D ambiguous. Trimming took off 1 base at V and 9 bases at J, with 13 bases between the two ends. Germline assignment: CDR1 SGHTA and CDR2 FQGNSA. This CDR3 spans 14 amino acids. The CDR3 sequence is CASSLDRRPAPQHF. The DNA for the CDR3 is TGTGCCAGCAGCTTAGACCGGCGTCCGGCGCCCCAGCATTTT.

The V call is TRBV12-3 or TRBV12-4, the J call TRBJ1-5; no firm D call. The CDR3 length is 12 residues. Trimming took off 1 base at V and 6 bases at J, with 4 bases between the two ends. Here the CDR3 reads CASSLGGQPQHF. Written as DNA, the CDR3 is TGTGCCAGCAGTTTAGGGGGTCAGCCCCAGCATTTT.

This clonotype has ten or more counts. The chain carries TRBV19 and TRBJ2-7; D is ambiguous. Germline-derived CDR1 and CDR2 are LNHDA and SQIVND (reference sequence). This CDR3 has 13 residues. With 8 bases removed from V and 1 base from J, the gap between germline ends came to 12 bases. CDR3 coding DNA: TGTGCCAGTTCCCAGACGCCGTCCTACGAGCAGTACTTC. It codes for CASSQTPSYEQYF.

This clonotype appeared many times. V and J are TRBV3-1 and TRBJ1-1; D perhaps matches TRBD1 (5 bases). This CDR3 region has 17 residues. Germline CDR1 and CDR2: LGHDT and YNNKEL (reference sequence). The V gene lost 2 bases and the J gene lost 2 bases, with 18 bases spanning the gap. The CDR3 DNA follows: TGTGCCAGCAGCCAAAAACCGGGACCAAGATATAACACTGAAGCTTTCTTT. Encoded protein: CASSQKPGPRYNTEAFF.

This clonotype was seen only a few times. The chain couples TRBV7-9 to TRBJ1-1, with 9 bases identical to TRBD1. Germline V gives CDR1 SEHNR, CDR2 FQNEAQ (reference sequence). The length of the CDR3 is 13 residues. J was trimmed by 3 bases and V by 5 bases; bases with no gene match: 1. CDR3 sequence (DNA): TGTGCCAGCAGCCGGACAGGGGACACTGAAGCTTTCTTT. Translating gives CASSRTGDTEAFF.

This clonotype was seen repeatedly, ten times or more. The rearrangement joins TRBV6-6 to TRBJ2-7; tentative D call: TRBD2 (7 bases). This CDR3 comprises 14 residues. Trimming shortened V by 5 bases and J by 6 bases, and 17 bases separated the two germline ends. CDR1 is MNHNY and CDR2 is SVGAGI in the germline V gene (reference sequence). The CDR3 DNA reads TGTGCCAGCAGTCAGTTGCGGGGGCAGGTCGAGCAGTACTTC. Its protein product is CASSQLRGQVEQYF.

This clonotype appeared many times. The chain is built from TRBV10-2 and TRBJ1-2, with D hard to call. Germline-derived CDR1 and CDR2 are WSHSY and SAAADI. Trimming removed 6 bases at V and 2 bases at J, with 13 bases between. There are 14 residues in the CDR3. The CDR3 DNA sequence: TGCGCCAGCAGAAAGGGAGAGGGCAACTATGGCTACACCTTC. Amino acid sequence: CASRKGEGNYGYTF.

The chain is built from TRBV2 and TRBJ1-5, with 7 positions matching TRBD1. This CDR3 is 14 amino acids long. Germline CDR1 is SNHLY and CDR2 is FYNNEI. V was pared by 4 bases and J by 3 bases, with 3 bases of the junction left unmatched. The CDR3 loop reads CASSVQGLNQPQHF. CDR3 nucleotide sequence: TGTGCCAGCAGTGTACAGGGGCTCAATCAGCCCCAGCATTTT.

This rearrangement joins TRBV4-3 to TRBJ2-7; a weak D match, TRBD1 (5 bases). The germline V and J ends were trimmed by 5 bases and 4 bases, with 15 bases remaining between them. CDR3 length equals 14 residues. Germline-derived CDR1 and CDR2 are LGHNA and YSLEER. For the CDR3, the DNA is TGCGCCAGCAGCTACAGGTCGTCCGGATACGAGCAGTACTTC. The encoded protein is CASSYRSSGYEQYF.